This passage covers 22 T cell receptor beta chains from one sample sequenced in a study of T cell responses to AZD1222 COVID-19 vaccine. This table comes from immunoSEQ multiplex PCR, and its TCRdb copy is limited to in-frame clones, with some not included. The sample contains about 130,000 clones, 86% of which appear only once. Sequenced material: peripheral blood, taken on day 0 of AZD1222 vaccination. Receptor source: an adult in good health.

The chain joins TRBV9 to TRBJ1-2, with D possibly TRBD1 on 6 matching bases. The CDR3 contains 12 residues. V was pared by 4 bases and J by 8 bases, with 12 bases between. The V gene's germline CDR1 is SGDLS and CDR2 YYNGEE. CDR3 protein: CASSLRGEGYTF. CDR3 nucleotides: TGTGCCAGCAGCCTCAGGGGTGAAGGCTACACCTTC. The whole variable domain, remainder taken from reference TRBV9 and TRBJ1-2, is DSGVTQTPKHLITATGQRVTLRCSPRSGDLSVYWYQQSLDQGLQFLIQYYNGEERAKGNILERFSAQQFPDLHSELNLSSLELGDSALYFCASSLRGEGYTFGSGTRLTVV.

V is TRBV4-1 and J is TRBJ1-4, with D possibly being TRBD1 (5 bases). From germline, CDR1 is MGHRA and CDR2 YSYEKL. The CDR3 runs to 16 residues. V lost 4 bases and J lost 8, with 20 bases in between. The CDR3 DNA reads TGCGCCAGCAGCCGGACTACCGGGACCGGGGAGGAAAAACTGTTTTTT. It specifies CASSRTTGTGEEKLFF.

This rearrangement joins TRBV10-3 to TRBJ2-7; tentatively, D is TRBD1 or TRBD2 (5 bases each). CDR1 and CDR2 from the germline V gene are ENHRY and SYGVKD. The CDR3 totals 14 residues. V was cut by 6 bases and J by 0 bases, with 12 bases left in between. The CDR3 DNA is TGTGCCATCAGGGGGACGCCCGACTCCTACGAGCAGTACTTC. Protein: CAIRGTPDSYEQYF.

J is TRBJ1-2 and V is TRBV6-2 or TRBV6-3; D is unclear. Trimming removed 5 bases at V and 5 bases at J, with 15 bases between. From germline, CDR1 is MNHEY and CDR2 SVGEGT. The CDR3 covers 14 residues. The CDR3, as DNA: TGTGCCAGCAGTGTCGCTGTATATTCGTATGGCTACACCTTC. The encoded protein is CASSVAVYSYGYTF.

This clone turned up a few times. The chain recombines TRBV7-8 with TRBJ1-6, with D tentatively TRBD1 (6 bases). Germline V gene lookup returns CDR1 SGHVS and CDR2 FQNEAQ. CDR3 length: 17 residues. Trimming pared 4 bases from V and 4 bases from J, leaving 17 bases between. In nucleotides, the CDR3 is TGTGCCAGCAGCTCTTTTAGGGGGGTAATTTATAATTCACCCCTCCACTTT. Protein product: CASSSFRGVIYNSPLHF.

With regard to this clone: Within the sample, other DNA sequences also encode this same CDR3. The CDR3 coding sequence is TGTGCCAGCAGCCTTAGGGGCTCTGGAAACACCATATATTTT. Amino acid sequence: CASSLRGSGNTIYF. The chain combines TRBV5-4 with TRBJ1-3; TRBD1 is a possible D gene (5 bases). Germline V CDR1 and CDR2: SGHNT, YYREEE (reference sequence). The length of the CDR3 is 14 residues. V was cut by 4 bases and J by 0 bases, with 8 bases left in between.

The chain uses TRBV27 and TRBJ1-5; D unresolved. Trimming shortened V by 3 bases and J by 5 bases, and 8 bases separated the two germline ends. This CDR3 spans 13 amino acids. From germline, CDR1 is MNHEY and CDR2 SMNVEV (reference sequence). CDR3 sequence reads: CASSFGFHQPQHF. In DNA form, the CDR3 reads TGTGCCAGCAGTTTTGGCTTTCATCAGCCCCAGCATTTT.

This clone was counted once. J is TRBJ1-1 and V is TRBV27; the match to TRBD1 covers 8 bases. J lost 5 bases, V lost 4 bases, and 9 bases had no gene match. This CDR3 comprises 15 residues. Germline V gives CDR1 MNHEY, CDR2 SMNVEV (reference sequence). CDR3 residues: CASSSRTGLRTEAFF. In DNA form, the CDR3 reads TGTGCCAGCAGTTCTCGGACAGGGTTACGGACTGAAGCTTTCTTT.

This chain connects TRBV3-1 (or the pseudogene TRBV3-2) to TRBJ1-6, with D tentatively TRBD1 (5 bases). This CDR3 has 14 residues. The V gene lost 3 bases and the J gene lost 6 bases, with 9 bases spanning the gap. Germline CDR1 and CDR2: LGHDT and YNNKEL (reference sequence). In DNA, the CDR3 is TGTGCCAGCAGCCAGGCAGGGACTAATTCACCCCTCCACTTT. Protein sequence: CASSQAGTNSPLHF.

The chain is built from TRBV10-1 and TRBJ2-1, with 13 bases aligning to TRBD2. CDR1 WNHNN and CDR2 SYGVQD come from the germline V gene (reference sequence). Unmatched junction bases numbered 10, after V lost 6 bases and J lost 8 bases. The CDR3 is 16 residues long. The CDR3 DNA reads TGCGCCAGCAGCCATCCGGGACTAGCGGGAAAGGATGAGCAGTTCTTC. This translates into CASSHPGLAGKDEQFF.

This chain uses TRBV19 with TRBJ1-4; D not certain. The CDR3 is 15 amino acids. The germline gives CDR1 LNHDA, CDR2 SQIVND (reference sequence). Deletions cut 2 bases from V and 7 bases from J, with 14 bases between. The CDR3 coding sequence is TGTGCCAGTAGTATAATGGCCGGTCGGAGTGAAAAACTGTTTTTT. Translated, it gives CASSIMAGRSEKLFF.

The chain has TRBV6-5 and TRBJ1-1; no definite D call. Germline V gene sequence: CDR1 MNHEY, CDR2 SVGAGI. CDR3 length: 15 residues. V lost 6 bases to trimming and J lost 1 base, with 15 bases between them. The DNA for the CDR3 is TGTGCCAGCAGGTCCGACTTCACTGGGAACACTGAAGCTTTCTTT. Translation: CASRSDFTGNTEAFF.

The chain is built from TRBV3-1 (or the pseudogene TRBV3-2) and TRBJ1-1, with 7 nucleotides matching TRBD1. The CDR3 contains 16 residues. In germline, CDR1 is LGHDT, CDR2 YNNKEL (reference sequence). With V trimmed by 4 bases and J by 6 bases, 14 bases remained unmatched. CDR3 sequence (DNA): TGTGCCAGCAGCCGCGGATCGTCACAGGGGAGGGCTGAAGCTTTCTTT. Encoded protein: CASSRGSSQGRAEAFF.

The rearrangement uses TRBV25-1 and TRBJ1-6; D not certain. The CDR3 loop spans 17 amino acids. Trimming cost V 3 bases and J 0 bases, with 12 bases left between them. Germline CDR1 reads MGHDK; CDR2 reads SYGVNS. The CDR3 region has the DNA TGTGCCAGCAGTGAGGCGGTCACCAGCTCCTATAATTCACCCCTCCACTTT. It translates to CASSEAVTSSYNSPLHF. Complete variable domain (other parts from reference TRBV25-1 and TRBJ1-6): EADIYQTPRYLVIGTGKKITLECSQTMGHDKMYWYQQDPGMELHLIHYSYGVNSTEKGDLSSESTVSRIRTEHFPLTLESARPSHTSQYLCASSEAVTSSYNSPLHFGNGTRLTVT.

This clone counts as medium-sized. The V gene is TRBV24-1, the J gene TRBJ2-2, with D unresolved. This CDR3 spans 13 amino acids. In germline, CDR1 is KGHDR, CDR2 SFDVKD. The V and J ends lost 3 bases and 0 bases respectively, with 1 base between them. The CDR3 region is CATSDPNTGELFF. Here the CDR3 DNA reads TGTGCCACCAGTGATCCGAACACCGGGGAGCTGTTTTTT.

This clone was recorded a few times. The rearrangement joins TRBV5-8 to TRBJ2-2; a possible D gene is TRBD2 (6 bases). V lost 1 base, J lost 6 bases, and 10 bases lay in between. CDR3 size: 14 residues. Germline V CDR1 and CDR2: SGHTS, YDEGEE. CDR3 sequence (DNA): TGTGCCAGCAGCTTGCTACTAGCAGCCGGGGAGCTGTTTTTT. Its translation is CASSLLLAAGELFF.

V and J are TRBV2 and TRBJ1-1, with D possibly TRBD1 on 5 matching bases. CDR3 length equals 13 residues. V was trimmed by 9 bases and J by 11 bases, leaving 22 bases between them. Per germline, CDR1 SNHLY and CDR2 FYNNEI. The CDR3 here is CARNPPWGEEAFF. Here the CDR3 DNA reads TGTGCCAGAAATCCACCTTGGGGGGAGGAGGCTTTCTTT.

CDR3 nucleotides: TGTGCCAGCAGCTTATCGGCGACGAACACTGAAGCTTTCTTT. Its translation is CASSLSATNTEAFF. The rearrangement joins TRBV11-2 to TRBJ1-1; D ambiguous. The CDR3 has 14 amino acids. V was shortened by 2 bases and J by 1 base, with 8 bases between the two germline ends. Germline loops: CDR1 SGHAT, CDR2 FQNNGV.

This clone appeared a single time. This chain connects TRBV30 to TRBJ1-1, with TRBD1 as a possible D gene (6 bases). The CDR3 is made up of 13 amino acids. V lost 7 bases and J 1 base, leaving 13 bases between the germline ends. The germline CDR1 and CDR2 sequences are GTSNPN and SVGIG (reference sequence). The DNA for the CDR3 is TGTGCCTACACCAAGGGGGGGAACACTGAAGCTTTCTTT. Protein sequence: CAYTKGGNTEAFF. The whole variable domain, remainder taken from reference TRBV30 and TRBJ1-1, is SQTIHQWPATLVQPVGSPLSLECTVEGTSNPNLYWYRQAAGRGLQLLFYSVGIGQISSEVPQNLSASRPQDRQFILSSKKLLLSDSGFYLCAYTKGGNTEAFFGQGTRLTVV.

The J gene is TRBJ1-2, the V gene TRBV28; D remains ambiguous. Germline values: CDR1 MDHEN, CDR2 SYDVKM. Trimming shortened V by 10 bases and J by 4 bases, and 10 bases separated the two germline ends. The CDR3 contains 11 residues. The chain's CDR3 is CATRQLYGYTF. DNA for the CDR3: TGTGCCACCAGGCAGCTCTATGGCTACACCTTC.

V and J are TRBV12-3 or TRBV12-4 and TRBJ1-1; D unclear. Trimming left V 7 bases short and J 7 bases short, with 13 bases between. This CDR3 has 12 amino acids. CDR3 DNA sequence: TGTGCCAGCATCCTAACCGGGAATGAAGCTTTCTTT. Translated, it gives CASILTGNEAFF.

The chain carries TRBV6-2 or TRBV6-3 and TRBJ1-4, with D maybe TRBD1 (5 bases). CDR1 and CDR2 from the germline V gene are MNHEY and SVGEGT. V lost 0 bases and J 0 bases, leaving 11 bases between the germline ends. The CDR3 covers 17 residues. Here the CDR3 DNA reads TGTGCCAGCAGTTACTCGGTGGACACACCAACTAATGAAAAACTGTTTTTT. This encodes CASSYSVDTPTNEKLFF.